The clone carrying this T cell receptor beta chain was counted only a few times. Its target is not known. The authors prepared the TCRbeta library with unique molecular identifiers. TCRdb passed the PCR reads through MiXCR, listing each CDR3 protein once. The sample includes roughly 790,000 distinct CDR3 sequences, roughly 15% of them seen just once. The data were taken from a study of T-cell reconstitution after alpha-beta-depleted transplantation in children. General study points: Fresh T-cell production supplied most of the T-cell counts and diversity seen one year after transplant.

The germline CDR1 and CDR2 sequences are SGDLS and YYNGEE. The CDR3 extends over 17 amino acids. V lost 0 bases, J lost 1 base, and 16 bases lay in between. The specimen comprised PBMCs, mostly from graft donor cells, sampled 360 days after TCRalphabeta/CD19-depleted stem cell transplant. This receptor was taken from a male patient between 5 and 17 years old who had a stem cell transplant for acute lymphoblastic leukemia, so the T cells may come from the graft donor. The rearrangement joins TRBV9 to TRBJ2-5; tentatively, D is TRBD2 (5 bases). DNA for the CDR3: TGTGCCAGCAGCGTAGAAGTGGGAGCGCGAGGCCAAGAGACCCAGTACTTC. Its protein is CASSVEVGARGQETQYF.